A selection of T cell receptor beta chains follows, all from one sample in a study of blood T cells in healthy people across ages. TCRdb reprocessed the 5' RACE reads with MiXCR, giving one entry per CDR3 protein. In the table there are 800,000 or so distinct CDR3 sequences, 46% of which are singletons. The sample taken for sequencing was blood. The receptor set was obtained from a man aged 80 or over in good health. The CDR3 runs from the conserved cysteine through the conserved F or W. Each record gives: clone size, J gene, V gene, D gene, CDR3 length, CDR3 protein, CDR3 DNA. The D gene is left open where the match is weak. Only some rows state a clone size, as once, few, many or a class for expanded clones.

size: .; J: TRBJ2-3; V: TRBV7-2; D: .; length: 15; CDR3: CASSPTGVGTDTQYF; DNA: TGTGCCAGCAGCCCGACCGGGGTGGGCACAGATACGCAGTATTTT
size: .; J: TRBJ1-2; V: TRBV13; D: TRBD1; length: 15; CDR3: CASSLDPTGVYGYTF; DNA: TGTGCCAGCAGCTTAGACCCCACAGGGGTCTATGGCTACACCTTC
size: few; J: TRBJ2-3; V: TRBV20-1; D: TRBD2; length: 14; CDR3: CSAPRLAGTDTQYF; DNA: TGCAGTGCACCCCGGCTAGCGGGCACAGATACGCAGTATTTT
size: .; J: TRBJ2-1; V: TRBV9; D: TRBD2; length: 15; CDR3: CASSVAAGGPNEQFF; DNA: TGTGCCAGCAGCGTAGCGGCGGGAGGGCCGAATGAGCAGTTCTTC
size: .; J: TRBJ2-7; V: TRBV12-3/TRBV12-4; D: .; length: 17; CDR3: CASSLQQATGAYNEQYF; DNA: TGTGCCAGCAGTTTACAACAGGCCACGGGGGCCTACAATGAGCAGTACTTC
size: few; J: TRBJ2-3; V: TRBV20-1; D: .; length: 15; CDR3: CSASGPLSGTDTQYF; DNA: TGCAGTGCTAGCGGACCTTTATCGGGTACAGATACGCAGTATTTT
size: .; J: TRBJ2-5; V: TRBV28; D: TRBD2; length: 13; CDR3: CASSVGGPGTQYF; DNA: TGTGCCAGCAGTGTGGGAGGGCCCGGGACCCAGTACTTC
size: .; J: TRBJ2-7; V: TRBV7-2; D: TRBD2; length: 14; CDR3: CASSWGLAGTEQYF; DNA: TGTGCCAGCAGCTGGGGACTAGCGGGTACCGAGCAGTACTTC
size: few; J: TRBJ1-2; V: TRBV20-1; D: TRBD1; length: 15; CDR3: CSARPRGRGNYGYTF; DNA: TGCAGTGCTAGGCCCCGCGGCAGGGGGAATTATGGCTACACCTTC
size: few; J: TRBJ2-1; V: TRBV18; D: .; length: 16; CDR3: CASSPLDRFGDNEQFF; DNA: TGTGCCAGCTCTCCGCTCGACAGGTTTGGGGACAATGAGCAGTTCTTC
size: .; J: TRBJ1-4; V: TRBV12-3/TRBV12-4; D: .; length: 18; CDR3: CASSLRAQGLRTNEKLFF; DNA: TGTGCCAGCAGTTTACGCGCCCAGGGCCTGAGAACTAATGAAAAACTGTTTTTT
size: .; J: TRBJ2-3; V: TRBV20-1; D: TRBD2; length: 14; CDR3: CSADLPGREDTQYF; DNA: TGCAGTGCCGACCTCCCCGGGAGGGAAGATACGCAGTATTTT
size: .; J: TRBJ2-5; V: TRBV29-1; D: .; length: 13; CDR3: CSAKGQYSETQYF; DNA: TGCAGCGCCAAGGGACAATACTCGGAGACCCAGTACTTC
size: .; J: TRBJ2-7; V: TRBV27; D: .; length: 13; CDR3: CASSPHPLYEQYF; DNA: TGTGCCAGCAGTCCCCACCCCCTCTACGAGCAGTACTTC
size: .; J: TRBJ1-5; V: TRBV28; D: .; length: 12; CDR3: CASREGDQLQHF; DNA: TGTGCCAGCAGGGAGGGGGATCAGCTCCAGCATTTT
size: few; J: TRBJ2-3; V: TRBV29-1; D: TRBD1; length: 14; CDR3: CSVTTDRGTDTQYF; DNA: TGCAGCGTCACGACCGACAGGGGAACAGATACGCAGTATTTT
size: .; J: TRBJ2-2; V: TRBV6-6; D: TRBD2; length: 17; CDR3: CASSTPGLAANTGELFF; DNA: TGTGCCAGCAGTACGCCGGGACTAGCGGCGAACACCGGGGAGCTGTTTTTT
size: .; J: TRBJ2-7; V: TRBV7-2; D: .; length: 12; CDR3: CTSSSRVYEQYF; DNA: TGTACCAGCAGCTCGCGGGTTTACGAGCAGTACTTC
size: few; J: TRBJ2-1; V: TRBV7-8; D: TRBD2; length: 14; CDR3: CASSPARGGREQFF; DNA: TGTGCCAGCAGCCCAGCTCGCGGGGGTAGAGAGCAGTTCTTC
size: .; J: TRBJ2-1; V: TRBV4-3; D: TRBD2; length: 18; CDR3: CASSQEPASGIRLLEQFF; DNA: TGCGCCAGCAGCCAAGAACCCGCTAGCGGGATTAGATTGCTTGAGCAGTTCTTC
size: .; J: TRBJ2-7; V: TRBV30; D: .; length: 13; CDR3: CAWSDARFYEQYF; DNA: TGTGCCTGGAGTGATGCTAGATTCTACGAGCAGTACTTC
size: .; J: TRBJ1-2; V: TRBV28; D: .; length: 12; CDR3: CASSFQRRGYTF; DNA: TGTGCCAGCAGTTTTCAGCGCAGGGGCTACACCTTC
size: few; J: TRBJ2-7; V: TRBV20-1; D: TRBD1; length: 15; CDR3: CSASAGTGGPYEQYF; DNA: TGCAGTGCTAGCGCCGGGACAGGGGGCCCCTACGAGCAGTACTTC
size: few; J: TRBJ2-7; V: TRBV7-3; D: TRBD1; length: 13; CDR3: CASAEGAGHRKYF; DNA: TGTGCCAGCGCAGAGGGGGCGGGTCATCGTAAGTACTTC
size: many; J: TRBJ2-5; V: TRBV20-1; D: .; length: 15; CDR3: CSAMGGVARQETQYF; DNA: TGCAGTGCTATGGGCGGAGTAGCCCGCCAAGAGACCCAGTACTTC
size: .; J: TRBJ2-3; V: TRBV3-1; D: .; length: 12; CDR3: CASSPESDTQYF; DNA: TGTGCCAGCAGCCCAGAATCCGATACGCAGTATTTT
size: .; J: TRBJ1-1; V: TRBV6-2/TRBV6-3; D: .; length: 13; CDR3: CATQPGRNTEAFF; DNA: TGTGCCACCCAGCCGGGGCGAAACACTGAAGCTTTCTTT
size: few; J: TRBJ1-2; V: TRBV29-1; D: TRBD1; length: 11; CDR3: CSVGDRVRYTF; DNA: TGCAGCGTGGGGGACAGGGTACGCTACACCTTC
size: .; J: TRBJ2-7; V: TRBV29-1; D: .; length: 13; CDR3: CSVEGADKYEQYF; DNA: TGCAGCGTTGAAGGAGCGGATAAATACGAGCAGTACTTC
size: .; J: TRBJ2-3; V: TRBV27; D: .; length: 15; CDR3: CASSLMRGRGDTQYF; DNA: TGTGCCAGCAGTTTAATGCGGGGGCGCGGGGATACGCAGTATTTT
size: .; J: TRBJ2-1; V: TRBV20-1; D: TRBD2; length: 15; CDR3: CSARDPSGTPTGQFF; DNA: TGCAGTGCTAGAGACCCTAGCGGGACTCCTACCGGGCAGTTCTTC
size: few; J: TRBJ1-2; V: TRBV4-1; D: .; length: 16; CDR3: CASSQIRGSGRYGYTF; DNA: TGCGCCAGCAGCCAAATACGGGGTTCGGGTCGCTATGGCTACACCTTC
size: few; J: TRBJ2-1; V: TRBV11-2; D: .; length: 13; CDR3: CASRWDSGNEQFF; DNA: TGTGCCAGCCGGTGGGATTCGGGGAATGAGCAGTTCTTC
size: .; J: TRBJ2-3; V: TRBV4-3; D: TRBD2; length: 17; CDR3: CASSQVPPSGVTDTQYF; DNA: TGCGCCAGCAGCCAAGTTCCCCCTAGCGGGGTCACAGATACGCAGTATTTT
size: .; J: TRBJ2-1; V: TRBV24-1; D: .; length: 15; CDR3: CATSATMDSYNEQFF; DNA: TGTGCCACCAGTGCTACAATGGACAGCTACAATGAGCAGTTCTTC
size: .; J: TRBJ2-2; V: TRBV9; D: TRBD2; length: 15; CDR3: CASSISGRDTGELFF; DNA: TGTGCCAGCAGCATAAGCGGGAGAGACACCGGGGAGCTGTTTTTT
size: .; J: TRBJ2-7; V: TRBV10-2; D: .; length: 11; CDR3: CATKLSHEQYF; DNA: TGCGCCACCAAGCTGTCCCACGAGCAGTACTTC
size: .; J: TRBJ2-1; V: TRBV10-3; D: TRBD1; length: 13; CDR3: CAIMSQGASEQFF; DNA: TGTGCCATCATGAGTCAGGGGGCTAGTGAGCAGTTCTTC
size: .; J: TRBJ2-7; V: TRBV6-1; D: .; length: 12; CDR3: CASRDLVGEQYF; DNA: TGTGCCAGTAGGGACTTAGTGGGTGAGCAGTACTTC
size: .; J: TRBJ2-7; V: TRBV27; D: TRBD1; length: 17; CDR3: CASSPSLPGQGGNEQYF; DNA: TGTGCCAGCAGTCCTTCCCTACCGGGACAGGGCGGCAACGAGCAGTACTTC
size: .; J: TRBJ2-5; V: TRBV5-1; D: TRBD2; length: 18; CDR3: CASSVRLAGDQPQETQYF; DNA: TGCGCCAGCAGCGTCCGTCTAGCGGGAGACCAGCCCCAAGAGACCCAGTACTTC
size: .; J: TRBJ1-1; V: TRBV20-1; D: TRBD1; length: 13; CDR3: CSAHRGANTEAFF; DNA: TGCAGTGCTCACAGGGGTGCGAACACTGAAGCTTTCTTT
size: .; J: TRBJ1-6; V: TRBV10-3; D: TRBD1; length: 13; CDR3: CAISGQGNSPLHF; DNA: TGTGCCATCAGTGGACAGGGGAATTCACCCCTCCACTTT
size: many; J: TRBJ2-3; V: TRBV4-2; D: TRBD1; length: 16; CDR3: CASSQADREGTDTQYF; DNA: TGTGCCAGCAGCCAGGCCGACAGGGAAGGGACAGATACGCAGTATTTT
size: .; J: TRBJ2-7; V: TRBV5-1; D: TRBD2; length: 16; CDR3: CASSPHGTSSSPEQYF; DNA: TGCGCCAGCAGCCCACACGGGACTAGCAGTTCCCCCGAGCAGTACTTC